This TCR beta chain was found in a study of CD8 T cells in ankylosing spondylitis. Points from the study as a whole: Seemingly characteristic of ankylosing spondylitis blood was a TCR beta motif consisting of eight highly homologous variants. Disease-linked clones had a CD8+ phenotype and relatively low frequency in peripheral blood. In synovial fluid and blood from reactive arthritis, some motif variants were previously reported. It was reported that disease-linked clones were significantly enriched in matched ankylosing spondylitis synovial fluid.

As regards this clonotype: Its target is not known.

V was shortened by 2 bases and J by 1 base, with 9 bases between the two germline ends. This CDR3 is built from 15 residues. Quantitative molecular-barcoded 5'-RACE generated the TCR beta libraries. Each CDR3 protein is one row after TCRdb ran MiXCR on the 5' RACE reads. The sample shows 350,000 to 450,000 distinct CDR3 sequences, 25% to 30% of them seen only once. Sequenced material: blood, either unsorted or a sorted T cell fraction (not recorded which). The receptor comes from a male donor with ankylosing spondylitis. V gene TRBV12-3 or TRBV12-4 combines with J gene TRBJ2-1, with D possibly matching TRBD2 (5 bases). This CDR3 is CASSLRSGSYNEQFF. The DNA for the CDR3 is TGTGCCAGCAGTTTAAGAAGCGGTTCCTACAATGAGCAGTTCTTC.